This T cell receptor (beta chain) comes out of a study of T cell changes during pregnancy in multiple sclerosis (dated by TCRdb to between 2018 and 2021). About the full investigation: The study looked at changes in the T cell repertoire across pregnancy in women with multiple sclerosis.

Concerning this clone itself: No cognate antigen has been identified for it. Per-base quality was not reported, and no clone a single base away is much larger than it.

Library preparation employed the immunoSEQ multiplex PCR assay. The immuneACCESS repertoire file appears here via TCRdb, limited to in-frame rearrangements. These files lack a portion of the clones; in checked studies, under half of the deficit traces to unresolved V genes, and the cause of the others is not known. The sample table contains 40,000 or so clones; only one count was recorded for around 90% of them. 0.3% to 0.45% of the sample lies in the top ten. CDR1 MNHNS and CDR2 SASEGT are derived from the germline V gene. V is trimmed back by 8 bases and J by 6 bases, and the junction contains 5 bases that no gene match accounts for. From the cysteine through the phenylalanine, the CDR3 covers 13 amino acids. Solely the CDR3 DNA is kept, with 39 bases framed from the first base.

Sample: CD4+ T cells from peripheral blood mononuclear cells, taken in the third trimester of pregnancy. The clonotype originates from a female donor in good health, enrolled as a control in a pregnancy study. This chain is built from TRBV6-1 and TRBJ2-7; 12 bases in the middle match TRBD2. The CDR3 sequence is CASRTSGTPEQYF. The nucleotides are TGTGCCAGCCGGACTAGCGGGACGCCCGAGCAGTACTTC.